This T cell receptor (beta chain) is drawn from a study of control samples from healthy donors and cancer patients. Assay used: immunoSEQ multiplex PCR; TCRdb lists only in-frame clones, some missing. The sample has 130,000 or so clones; around nine tenths are singletons. This CDR3 comprises 13 residues. Germline CDR1 reads SGHTA; CDR2 reads FQGNSA. With 1 base removed from V and 3 bases from J, the gap between germline ends came to 6 bases. The source material was blood. V gene TRBV7-2 combines with J gene TRBJ2-5; the D gene is possibly TRBD2 (6 bases). This sequence was found in a man aged 50 or older in good health. The CDR3, as DNA: TGTGCCAGCAGCTTAGGGGGGGAAGAGACCCAGTACTTC. Its translation is CASSLGGEETQYF.